This T cell receptor (beta chain) derives from a study of CD8 T cells in ankylosing spondylitis. Findings and limits, study-wide: According to the report, clones linked to the disease were significantly enriched in matched synovial fluid samples taken from ankylosing spondylitis patients.

The CDR3 loop spans 14 amino acids. Looked up from germline, CDR1 is MNHEY and CDR2 is SMNVEV (reference sequence). Unmatched junction bases numbered 6, after V lost 5 bases and J lost 5 bases. TCRdb passed the 5' RACE reads through MiXCR, listing each CDR3 protein once. The sample holds fewer than 180,000 distinct CDR3 sequences, under 45% seen once. Note on this clonotype: Its specificity is not known.

This TCR was sampled from a male donor with ankylosing spondylitis. V gene TRBV27 combines with J gene TRBJ1-5, with 7 bases aligning to TRBD1. The sequenced sample was synovial fluid, either unsorted or a sorted T cell fraction (not recorded which). In DNA form, the CDR3 reads TGTGCCAGCAGTCCGGCGACAGGGTATCAGCCCCAGCATTTT. Protein product: CASSPATGYQPQHF.